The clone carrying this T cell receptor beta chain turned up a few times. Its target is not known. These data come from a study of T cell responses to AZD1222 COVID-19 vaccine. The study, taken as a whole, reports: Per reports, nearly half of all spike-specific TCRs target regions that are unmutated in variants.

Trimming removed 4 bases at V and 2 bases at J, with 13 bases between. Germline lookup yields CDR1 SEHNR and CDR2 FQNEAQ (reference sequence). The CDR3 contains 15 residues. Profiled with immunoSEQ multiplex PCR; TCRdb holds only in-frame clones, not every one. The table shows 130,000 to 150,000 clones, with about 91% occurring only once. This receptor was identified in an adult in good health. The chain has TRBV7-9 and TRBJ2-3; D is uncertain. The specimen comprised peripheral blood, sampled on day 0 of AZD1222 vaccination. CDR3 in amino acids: CASSSQTRFTDTQYF. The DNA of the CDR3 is TGTGCCAGCAGCTCACAGACAAGATTCACAGATACGCAGTATTTT. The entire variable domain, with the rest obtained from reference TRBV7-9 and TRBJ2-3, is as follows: DTGVSQNPRHKITKRGQNVTFRCDPISEHNRLYWYRQTLGQGPEFLTYFQNEAQLEKSRLLSDRFSAERPKGSFSTLEIQRTEQGDSAMYLCASSSQTRFTDTQYFGPGTRLTVL.